The 30 T cell receptor beta chains listed next were all sequenced from one sample in a study of OX40 agonist ivuxolimab in advanced cancers. The protocol used for the library was the immunoSEQ multiplex PCR assay. The table comes from immuneACCESS by way of TCRdb, which keeps in-frame sequences with V and J called. Part of the clones is missing from these tables; in studies checked, under half for an unresolved V gene and the rest for unknown reasons. The sample table contains about 86,000 clones; only one count was recorded for approximately 92% of them. The ten largest clones capture roughly 0.2% of the sample. Sequencing was performed on CD4+ or CD8+ T cells sorted from blood, taken in a trial of the OX40 agonist ivuxolimab. Every receptor here comes from an adult with an advanced solid tumor such as melanoma, head and neck, liver or kidney cancer.

The chain has TRBV7-9 and TRBJ2-7, with D possibly matching TRBD1 (6 bases). The CDR3 runs to 12 residues. Trimming took 5 bases from V and 6 from J, leaving 11 bases between them. Germline CDR1 is SEHNR and CDR2 is FQNEAQ (reference sequence). CDR3 nucleotides: TGTGCCAGCAGCCAACAGGGTTCCGAGCAGTACGTC. Translated, it gives CASSQQGSEQYV.

This chain links TRBV10-3 with TRBJ2-1; 8 positions agree with TRBD2. This CDR3 contains 13 residues. J was trimmed by 6 bases and V by 6 bases; bases with no gene match: 4. Germline V gene lookup returns CDR1 ENHRY and CDR2 SYGVKD. CDR3 sequence: CAIRGLAGNEQFF. CDR3 sequence (DNA): TGTGCCATCAGAGGTCTAGCGGGCAATGAGCAGTTCTTC.

The V gene is TRBV4-1, the J gene TRBJ2-1; 9 positions match TRBD1. The germline CDR1 and CDR2 sequences are MGHRA and YSYEKL. Germline trimming cut 4 bases from V and 6 bases from J; bases unmatched to any gene: 10. The CDR3 runs to 16 residues. The CDR3, as DNA: TGCGCCAGCAGCCTCCAGGCCGGGACAGGGCTCAATGAGCAGTTCTTC. This translates into CASSLQAGTGLNEQFF.

The J gene is TRBJ1-5, the V gene TRBV18; 8 bases agree with TRBD1. Looked up from germline, CDR1 is KGHSH and CDR2 is LQKENI. The V segment lost 6 bases and the J segment 3 bases; nucleotides outside the gene matches: 7. The CDR3 runs to 15 residues. This CDR3 is CASSLQGDDNQPQHF. Here the CDR3 DNA reads TGTGCCAGCTCCCTACAGGGGGATGACAATCAGCCCCAGCATTTT.

This chain joins TRBV11-3 and TRBJ2-1; 9 nucleotides match TRBD1. The germline V gene has CDR1 SGHNT and CDR2 YENEEA. CDR3 size: 15 residues. Germline trimming cut 3 bases from V and 4 bases from J; bases unmatched to any gene: 4. CDR3 DNA: TGTGCCAGCAGCTTGGGACAGGGAGGATACAATGAGCAGTTCTTC. Its protein is CASSLGQGGYNEQFF. Looking up the rest from reference TRBV11-3 and TRBJ2-1 gives the full variable domain: EAGVVQSPRYKIIEKKQPVAFWCNPISGHNTLYWYLQNLGQGPELLIRYENEEAVDDSQLPKDRFSAERLKGVDSTLKIQPAELGDSAVYLCASSLGQGGYNEQFFGPGTRLTVL.

This rearrangement joins TRBV5-1 to TRBJ1-1; weak D call: TRBD1 (5 bases). The CDR3 totals 13 residues. CDR1 is SGHRS and CDR2 is YFSETQ in the germline V gene. V shed 4 bases and J shed 1 base, with 8 bases lying between them. CDR3 sequence reads: CASSVQGNTEAFF. CDR3 DNA: TGCGCCAGCAGCGTGCAGGGGAACACTGAAGCTTTCTTT.

This clone was detected only a few times. Here the CDR3 reads CASSRGSSEAFF. CDR3 coding DNA: TGCGCCAGCAGTCGCGGGTCTAGTGAAGCTTTCTTT. V is TRBV10-1 and J is TRBJ1-1; the D is unclear. Germline loops: CDR1 WNHNN, CDR2 SYGVQD (reference sequence). The ends were cut back, 5 bases at V and 7 bases at J, with 11 bases in the middle. The CDR3 length is 12 residues.

V is TRBV7-9 and J is TRBJ2-1; 7 nucleotides match TRBD1. Germline V gene lookup returns CDR1 SEHNR and CDR2 FQNEAQ (reference sequence). The CDR3 spans 14 residues. Trimming cost V 8 bases and J 1 base; bases outside gene matches: 5. CDR3 nucleotides: TGTGCCAGCGGCCGACAGGGTTCCTACAATGAGCAGTTCTTC. Amino acid sequence: CASGRQGSYNEQFF.

This clone was detected a few times. CDR3 protein: CASSRHGNYGYTF. The CDR3 DNA is TGTGCCAGCAGCCGACATGGAAACTATGGCTACACCTTC. This chain links TRBV28 with TRBJ1-2; D not certain. The V gene's germline CDR1 is MDHEN and CDR2 SYDVKM. The ends were cut back, 6 bases at V and 2 bases at J, with 10 bases in the middle. The length of the CDR3 is 13 residues.

V is TRBV5-6 and J is TRBJ1-4; D possibly corresponds to TRBD1 (5 bases). The V gene lost 4 bases and the J gene lost 4 bases, with 20 bases spanning the gap. CDR1 and CDR2 (germline): SGHDT, YYEEEE. This CDR3 has 17 amino acids. The CDR3 loop is CASSQGQGRDRNEKLFF. In nucleotides, the CDR3 is TGTGCCAGCAGCCAAGGGCAGGGCAGGGATCGTAATGAAAAACTGTTTTTT.

This chain joins TRBV6-1 and TRBJ2-7; TRBD1 matches 8 bases. V gave up 7 bases and J gave up 5 bases; unmatched junction bases: 4. The length of the CDR3 is 12 residues. CDR1 is MNHNS and CDR2 is SASEGT in the germline V gene. In DNA, the CDR3 is TGTGCCAGCACGGACAGGGTCCACGAGCAGTACGTC. Protein product: CASTDRVHEQYV.

The rearrangement uses TRBV9 and TRBJ1-2; tentative D call: TRBD1 (6 bases). This CDR3 has 15 amino acids. The germline V gene has CDR1 SGDLS and CDR2 YYNGEE. V was pared by 0 bases and J by 0 bases, with 9 bases between. The CDR3 is CASSVGWTANYGYTF. The CDR3 DNA is TGTGCCAGCAGCGTAGGTTGGACAGCTAACTATGGCTACACCTTC. The full variable domain, in which reference TRBV9 and TRBJ1-2 provide the parts outside the CDR3, is DSGVTQTPKHLITATGQRVTLRCSPRSGDLSVYWYQQSLDQGLQFLIQYYNGEERAKGNILERFSAQQFPDLHSELNLSSLELGDSALYFCASSVGWTANYGYTFGSGTRLTVV.

This clone occurred a few times. V usage is TRBV5-6 and J usage is TRBJ2-5, with 12 bases lining up with TRBD2. This CDR3 comprises 15 residues. The ends lost 4 bases at V and 4 bases at J; junction bases unmatched: 5. The V gene's germline CDR1 is SGHDT and CDR2 YYEEEE. This CDR3 is CASSRTTSGRETQYF. As DNA, the CDR3 is TGTGCCAGCAGCCGGACGACTAGCGGGAGAGAGACCCAGTACTTC.

This clone was counted once. This chain connects TRBV6-1 to TRBJ2-3, with D uncertain. This CDR3 is built from 12 residues. V lost 8 bases and J 3 bases, leaving 9 bases between the germline ends. CDR1 and CDR2 from the germline V gene are MNHNS and SASEGT. CDR3 nucleotide sequence: TGTGCCAGCTCTCTTTTTACAGATACGCAGTATTTT. Amino acid sequence: CASSLFTDTQYF.

V is TRBV7-3 and J is TRBJ2-5, with D maybe TRBD2 (5 bases). Trimming stripped 5 bases from V and 1 base from J, with 14 bases between. The CDR3 has 15 residues. The V gene's germline CDR1 is SGHTA and CDR2 FQGTGA. The CDR3 DNA sequence: TGTGCCAGCAGCCCGGGGTCCACCAGCCAAGAGACCCAGTACTTC. Its protein is CASSPGSTSQETQYF.

This clone was recorded once. The chain recombines TRBV5-1 with TRBJ2-5; 12 bases align to TRBD2. This CDR3 spans 16 amino acids. V was pared by 0 bases and J by 3 bases, with 3 bases of the junction left unmatched. Germline CDR1 and CDR2: SGHRS and YFSETQ. The CDR3 bases are TGCGCCAGCAGCTTGGCTCTAGCGGGAGGGGAAGAGACCCAGTACTTC. As protein: CASSLALAGGEETQYF.

The chain is built from TRBV7-9 and TRBJ1-2; the D gene is possibly TRBD1 (5 bases). Per the germline V gene, CDR1 is SEHNR and CDR2 is FQNEAQ (reference sequence). The CDR3 sequence is 13 residues long. Trimming took off 1 base at V and 8 bases at J, with 11 bases between the two ends. The CDR3 DNA is TGTGCCAGCAGCTTAGGAGGGCAGGGAGGCTACACCTTC. Residues: CASSLGGQGGYTF.

The rearrangement links TRBV27 to TRBJ2-5; D is unresolved. The germline V gene has CDR1 MNHEY and CDR2 SMNVEV (reference sequence). The CDR3 contains 15 residues. Trimming stripped 5 bases from V and 5 bases from J, with 18 bases between. The CDR3 nucleotides are TGTGCCAGCAGTGAACAAGGACGTGGGTGGGAGACCCAGTACTTC. Its protein product is CASSEQGRGWETQYF.

This clone was observed a single time. The chain couples TRBV5-5 to TRBJ1-1, with D unclear. The V gene lost 6 bases and the J gene lost 1 base, with 16 bases spanning the gap. The length of the CDR3 is 15 residues. From germline, CDR1 is SGHKS and CDR2 YYEKEE (reference sequence). The CDR3, as DNA: TGTGCCAGCACGATCTCAGGACTCCGGAACACTGAAGCTTTCTTT. Residues: CASTISGLRNTEAFF.

This clone was seen once. J is TRBJ2-5 and V is TRBV2; 7 positions match TRBD2. The germline V gene has CDR1 SNHLY and CDR2 FYNNEI. The CDR3 is made up of 14 amino acids. J lost 1 base, V lost 10 bases, and 9 bases had no gene match. CDR3 nucleotides: TGTGCCACCCGGGACTACTCGACCCAAGAGACCCAGTACTTC. It translates to CATRDYSTQETQYF.

The chain recombines TRBV18 with TRBJ2-2; 11 bases agree with TRBD2. This CDR3 is 17 amino acids long. The V gene's germline CDR1 is KGHSH and CDR2 LQKENI. The ends lost 3 bases at V and 4 bases at J; junction bases unmatched: 7. The CDR3 sequence is CASSPPSSGRTTGELFF. CDR3 nucleotides: TGTGCCAGCTCACCGCCGTCTAGCGGGAGGACCACCGGGGAGCTGTTTTTT.

The CDR3 coding sequence is TGTGCCAGCACCGAGGCTGGGCTGAATGAGCAGTTCTTC. It codes for CASTEAGLNEQFF. V gene TRBV9 combines with J gene TRBJ2-1; D unresolved. The length of the CDR3 is 13 residues. Germline V gene sequence: CDR1 SGDLS, CDR2 YYNGEE. V gave up 6 bases and J gave up 7 bases, with 14 bases separating them. The entire variable domain, with the rest obtained from reference TRBV9 and TRBJ2-1, is as follows: DSGVTQTPKHLITATGQRVTLRCSPRSGDLSVYWYQQSLDQGLQFLIQYYNGEERAKGNILERFSAQQFPDLHSELNLSSLELGDSALYFCASTEAGLNEQFFGPGTRLTVL.

This clone showed up just once. The genes are TRBV14 and TRBJ1-1; 8 nucleotides align to TRBD1. Germline CDR1 and CDR2: SGHDN and FVKESK. The ends lost 2 bases at V and 3 bases at J; junction bases unmatched: 5. The CDR3 is 15 amino acids. CDR3 residues: CASSQRTGFDTEAFF. CDR3 DNA sequence: TGTGCCAGCAGCCAAAGGACAGGGTTTGACACTGAAGCTTTCTTT.

The chain employs TRBV9 and TRBJ1-4, with D hard to call. This CDR3 has 16 amino acids. Per germline, CDR1 SGDLS and CDR2 YYNGEE. V lost 3 bases and J 7 bases, leaving 19 bases between the germline ends. This CDR3 is CASSAPLLGPFEKLFF. In DNA form, the CDR3 reads TGTGCCAGCAGCGCGCCCCTACTAGGGCCCTTTGAAAAACTGTTTTTT.

On this clone itself: The junction departs from the called germline gene at one end, perhaps through a read error. The rearrangement uses TRBV20-1 and TRBJ2-1; D not certain. This CDR3 contains 11 residues. Germline CDR1 reads DFQATT; CDR2 reads SNEGSKA (reference sequence). The CDR3 nucleotides read TGCAGCGCTACTGGAAACAATGAGCAGTTCTTC. This encodes CSATGNNEQFF.

The V call is TRBV9, the J call TRBJ2-7; TRBD2 aligns across 7 bases. This CDR3 is built from 15 residues. After removal of 4 bases from V and 3 bases from J, the junction contained 10 bases not matched to a gene. Germline CDR1 reads SGDLS; CDR2 reads YYNGEE. CDR3 DNA sequence: TGTGCCAGCAGCCCCCGGGGGGTGAGTATCTACGAGCAGTACTTC. This encodes CASSPRGVSIYEQYF.

The CDR3 DNA is TGTGCCAGCAGTTGGGGCACCGGGGAGCTGTTTTTT. Translated, it gives CASSWGTGELFF. The chain has TRBV6-6 and TRBJ2-2; D is undetermined. This CDR3 contains 12 residues. Germline V gene sequence: CDR1 MNHNY, CDR2 SVGAGI (reference sequence). With 4 bases removed from V and 4 bases from J, the gap between germline ends came to 4 bases.

The gene calls are TRBV14 and TRBJ2-7; 13 nucleotides line up with TRBD2. V shed 3 bases, J shed 8 bases, and the junction held 10 bases outside the gene matches. The V gene's germline CDR1 is SGHDN and CDR2 FVKESK. There are 16 residues in the CDR3. The DNA of the CDR3 is TGTGCCAGCAGCCAGTCAACTAGCGGGAGGGCAGGAAAGCAGTACTTC. Its protein product is CASSQSTSGRAGKQYF.

The chain is built from TRBV27 and TRBJ1-6, with TRBD1 identical over 7 bases. Per germline, CDR1 MNHEY and CDR2 SMNVEV (reference sequence). V lost 2 bases to trimming and J lost 7 bases; unmatched junction nucleotides: 11. The CDR3 totals 17 residues. CDR3 loop: CASSLIGQARRNSPLHF. DNA for the CDR3: TGTGCCAGCAGTTTAATAGGACAGGCCAGGCGGAATTCACCCCTCCACTTT.

J is TRBJ2-5 and V is TRBV5-1, with D possibly TRBD2 on 5 matching bases. CDR3 length: 13 residues. V dropped 0 bases and J dropped 5 bases, with 8 bases sitting between them. CDR1 is SGHRS, CDR2 YFSETQ, per germline. The CDR3 loop reads CASSLEGSETQYF. The CDR3 coding sequence is TGCGCCAGCAGCTTGGAAGGGAGCGAGACCCAGTACTTC. The entire variable domain, with the rest obtained from reference TRBV5-1 and TRBJ2-5, is as follows: KAGVTQTPRYLIKTRGQQVTLSCSPISGHRSVSWYQQTPGQGLQFLFEYFSETQRNKGNFPGRFSGRQFSNSRSEMNVSTLELGDSALYLCASSLEGSETQYFGPGTRLLVL.